One and the same sample provided the 10 T cell receptor beta chains below, sequenced in a study of cytomegalovirus exposure and HLA in healthy donors. The PCR used 60 Vbeta and 13 Jbeta primers. Here immunoSEQ multiplex PCR was the method, and the copy in TCRdb shows in-frame clones only, minus some. The sample holds 45,000 to 70,000 clones, 70% to 85% seen once. Material for sequencing was PBMCs. These receptors originate from a man younger than 40 in good health and CMV-seronegative.

The chain has TRBV5-6 and TRBJ1-2; D is unresolved. This CDR3 comprises 13 residues. The germline V gene encodes CDR1 SGHDT and CDR2 YYEEEE. V was clipped by 0 bases and J by 4 bases, with 7 bases between them. The CDR3 region has the DNA TGTGCCAGCAGCTTGGGTACAGTCTATGGCTACACCTTC. It yields the protein CASSLGTVYGYTF.

The J gene is TRBJ2-3, the V gene TRBV28, with 10 bases aligning to TRBD2. CDR1 is MDHEN and CDR2 is SYDVKM in the germline V gene. Losses at the gene ends were 3 bases for V and 2 bases for J; bases not matched to a gene: 5. CDR3 length: 16 residues. The CDR3 bases are TGTGCCAGCAGTTTGTCTAGCGGGGGTTTCACAGATACGCAGTATTTT. It translates to CASSLSSGGFTDTQYF.

This rearrangement joins TRBV5-4 to TRBJ2-2; TRBD1 might be the D (7 bases). CDR1 and CDR2 (germline): SGHNT, YYREEE (reference sequence). This CDR3 comprises 14 residues. With 7 bases removed from V and 6 bases from J, the gap between germline ends came to 16 bases. In DNA form, the CDR3 reads TGTGCCAGCGGTGCAGGGGGACTGTCCGGGGAGCTGTTTTTT. Amino acids: CASGAGGLSGELFF.

The V gene is TRBV5-1, the J gene TRBJ2-1; 10 positions match TRBD2. Trimming took 0 bases from V and 4 from J; bases not matched to a gene: 10. Germline V gives CDR1 SGHRS, CDR2 YFSETQ. The CDR3 spans 18 residues. The CDR3 loop is CASSLVGASGGLYNEQFF. The CDR3 DNA follows: TGCGCCAGCAGCTTGGTCGGGGCTAGCGGGGGCCTTTACAATGAGCAGTTCTTC.

The J gene is TRBJ2-7, the V gene TRBV4-2; a weak D match, TRBD1 (5 bases). The CDR3 is 15 amino acids. Germline V gene lookup returns CDR1 LGHNA and CDR2 YNFKEQ. V lost 1 base and J 6 bases, leaving 16 bases between the germline ends. CDR3 in amino acids: CASSQGSQGVVEQYF. The DNA of the CDR3 is TGTGCCAGCAGCCAAGGATCCCAGGGTGTGGTCGAGCAGTACTTC.

The chain links TRBV10-1 to TRBJ2-3; weak D call: TRBD1 (6 bases). Germline assignment: CDR1 WNHNN and CDR2 SYGVQD (reference sequence). The length of the CDR3 is 16 residues. Trimming took off 1 base at V and 3 bases at J, with 14 bases between the two ends. The CDR3 sequence is CASSEYVAGATDTQYF. The CDR3 DNA is TGCGCCAGCAGTGAGTATGTGGCAGGGGCAACAGATACGCAGTATTTT.

The J gene is TRBJ2-5, the V gene TRBV19, with 11 bases lining up with TRBD1. This CDR3 comprises 15 residues. J lost 2 bases, V lost 5 bases, and 4 bases had no gene match. Germline-derived CDR1 and CDR2 are LNHDA and SQIVND (reference sequence). As DNA, the CDR3 is TGTGCCAGTAGTCGGGACAGGGGGGTACAAGAGACCCAGTACTTC. Protein: CASSRDRGVQETQYF.

V gene TRBV1 combines with J gene TRBJ1-3; no check of the table's D call, TRBD1, against the DNA was made. TRBV1 is annotated as a pseudogene. The CDR3 has 16 residues. The CDR3 is CTSSQGRQGRRNTIYF. Written as DNA, the CDR3 is TGCACCAGCAGCCAAGGTAGGCAGGGAAGGCGGAACACCATATATTTT.

V gene TRBV6-1 combines with J gene TRBJ2-3; TRBD2 agrees at 7 bases. CDR1 MNHNS and CDR2 SASEGT come from the germline V gene. The CDR3 totals 17 residues. With 2 bases clipped from V and 0 bases from J, the junction kept 8 bases outside the gene matches. The CDR3 region is CASSESPAGVSTDTQYF. The CDR3 DNA reads as TGTGCCAGCAGTGAATCTCCCGCGGGGGTCAGCACAGATACGCAGTATTTT.

The V call is TRBV6-6, the J call TRBJ2-5, with 7 bases aligning to TRBD2. The CDR3 has 14 residues. With V trimmed by 7 bases and J by 5 bases, 10 bases remained unmatched. CDR1 and CDR2 (germline): MNHNY, SVGAGI (reference sequence). CDR3 in amino acids: CASTLSWGGETQYF. The DNA for the CDR3 is TGTGCCAGCACCTTAAGTTGGGGGGGGGAGACCCAGTACTTC.